Each of the 9 T cell receptor beta chains below was sequenced from the same sample in a study of cytomegalovirus exposure and HLA in healthy donors. The repertoire was sequenced with immunoSEQ multiplex PCR; TCRdb's copy has only in-frame clones and lacks some. Of 90,000 to 150,000 clones detected, more than 75% appear once; the ten largest clones hold around 6%. The sequenced sample was PBMCs. The receptors shown here come from a woman between 18 and 29 years old in good health and CMV-seropositive.

The rearrangement links TRBV2 to TRBJ1-2, with TRBD1 identical over 8 bases. The CDR3 extends over 14 amino acids. The germline V gene has CDR1 SNHLY and CDR2 FYNNEI. J lost 3 bases, V lost 3 bases, and 3 bases had no gene match. The CDR3 nucleotides read TGTGCCAGCAGTGACGGACAGGGATACTATGGCTACACCTTC. Translating it yields CASSDGQGYYGYTF. The full variable domain, rest sourced from reference TRBV2 and TRBJ1-2, is EPEVTQTPSHQVTQMGQEVILRCVPISNHLYFYWYRQILGQKVEFLVSFYNNEISEKSEIFDDQFSVERPDGSNFTLKIRSTKLEDSAMYFCASSDGQGYYGYTFGSGTRLTVV.

This chain joins TRBV7-9 and TRBJ1-2; TRBD1 aligns across 11 bases. The germline gives CDR1 SEHNR, CDR2 FQNEAQ (reference sequence). V lost 1 base, J lost 1 base, and 5 bases stayed unmatched. This CDR3 has 17 amino acids. Here the CDR3 reads CASSLEGQGALNYGYTF. Here the CDR3 DNA reads TGTGCCAGCAGCTTAGAAGGACAGGGGGCCCTTAACTATGGCTACACCTTC.

The chain recombines TRBV19 with TRBJ2-7; 11 nucleotides line up with TRBD2. Germline V lookup: CDR1 LNHDA, CDR2 SQIVND (reference sequence). The CDR3 runs to 20 residues. The ends lost 4 bases at V and 7 bases at J; junction bases unmatched: 24. The CDR3 DNA reads TGTGCCAGTAGTAGGACCCAAACAAGAGGGGTAGGTCTAGCGGGAGGAGAGCAGTACTTC. Translating gives CASSRTQTRGVGLAGGEQYF.

This clone was detected a few times. CDR3 bases: TGTGCCAGCAGCCAAGATAGGGCTAGCTATCTCTCCTACAATGAGCAGTTCTTC. Translating gives CASSQDRASYLSYNEQFF. The rearrangement uses TRBV4-2 and TRBJ2-1, with a weak D call TRBD2 (5 bases). The CDR3 extends over 18 amino acids. CDR1 is LGHNA, CDR2 YNFKEQ, per germline. With 0 bases removed from V and 0 bases from J, the gap between germline ends came to 15 bases.

The rearrangement joins TRBV2 to TRBJ1-5; 9 bases map to TRBD1. The CDR3 has 14 amino acids. Germline V gives CDR1 SNHLY, CDR2 FYNNEI. The V and J ends lost 7 bases and 6 bases, in that order; junction bases with no gene match: 7. This CDR3 is CASTEQGARQPQHF. As DNA, the CDR3 is TGTGCCAGCACCGAACAGGGGGCGCGTCAGCCCCAGCATTTT.

The chain links TRBV27 to TRBJ1-2, with 7 bases that match TRBD1. Trimming removed 4 bases from V and 4 bases from J; junction bases left unmatched: 3. The germline V gene has CDR1 MNHEY and CDR2 SMNVEV (reference sequence). The CDR3 has 13 amino acids. The CDR3 loop reads CASSSRTGYGYTF. The CDR3, as DNA: TGTGCCAGCAGTTCCAGGACAGGCTATGGCTACACCTTC.

This clone has just one count. The J gene is TRBJ1-2, the V gene TRBV27, with D maybe TRBD1 (5 bases). The germline CDR1 and CDR2 sequences are MNHEY and SMNVEV (reference sequence). Trimming took off 3 bases at V and 0 bases at J, with 5 bases between the two ends. The CDR3 runs 13 residues. The CDR3 DNA is TGTGCCAGCAGTTTGACAGCTAACTATGGCTACACCTTC. Its protein product is CASSLTANYGYTF.

This clone appeared a single time. The rearrangement joins TRBV5-1 to TRBJ1-5; 7 bases map to TRBD1. Germline values: CDR1 SGHRS, CDR2 YFSETQ. CDR3 length equals 15 residues. V trimming: 0 bases; J trimming: 1 base; junction bases outside the gene matches: 1. CDR3 residues: CASSLEGASNQPQHF. CDR3 bases: TGCGCCAGCAGCTTGGAGGGGGCGAGCAATCAGCCCCAGCATTTT.

The chain uses TRBV4-3 and TRBJ2-7; weak D call: TRBD2 (5 bases). This CDR3 has 14 amino acids. Germline-derived CDR1 and CDR2 are LGHNA and YSLEER. V gave up 0 bases and J gave up 5 bases, with 11 bases separating them. The CDR3: CASSQELASHEQYF. The CDR3 DNA reads as TGCGCCAGCAGCCAAGAGCTAGCATCCCACGAGCAGTACTTC.